The rows below give T cell receptor beta chains drawn from one sample of a study of siplizumab effects on memory and regulatory T cells. The repertoire was sequenced with immunoSEQ multiplex PCR; TCRdb's copy has only in-frame clones and lacks some. The sample holds 95,000 to 130,000 clones; roughly 94% are singletons and the top ten take roughly 1.7%. Sequencing was done on a sample of non-Treg CD4+ T cells sorted from blood. The receptor set was obtained from a human donor in good health. Both conserved end residues are part of each CDR3. D genes are given only for firm matches. Rows give clone size only sometimes, using once, few, many, or a class for an expanded clone.

clone_size: .; cdr3_length: 13; v_call: TRBV7-8; d_call: .; j_call: TRBJ2-7; cdr3_aa: CASSERLGYEQYF; cdr3_nt: TGTGCCAGCAGCGAGAGGTTGGGCTACGAGCAGTACTTC
clone_size: .; cdr3_length: 18; v_call: TRBV9; d_call: .; j_call: TRBJ2-6; cdr3_aa: CASQPGGRYLSGANVLTF; cdr3_nt: TGTGCCAGCCAACCTGGCGGGCGTTATCTCTCTGGGGCCAACGTCCTGACTTTC
clone_size: .; cdr3_length: 14; v_call: TRBV5-1; d_call: .; j_call: TRBJ1-4; cdr3_aa: CASSLDSANEKLFF; cdr3_nt: TGCGCCAGCAGCTTGGACAGCGCTAATGAAAAACTGTTTTTT
clone_size: .; cdr3_length: 15; v_call: TRBV7-2; d_call: .; j_call: TRBJ2-7; cdr3_aa: CASSLGSVLTYEQYF; cdr3_nt: TGTGCCAGCAGCTTAGGGTCTGTATTAACCTACGAGCAGTACTTC
clone_size: .; cdr3_length: 15; v_call: TRBV10-3; d_call: .; j_call: TRBJ2-7; cdr3_aa: CAISESEVGSYEQYF; cdr3_nt: TGTGCCATCAGTGAGTCAGAGGTAGGGTCCTACGAGCAGTACTTC
clone_size: .; cdr3_length: 16; v_call: TRBV15; d_call: .; j_call: TRBJ1-5; cdr3_aa: CATSPRATGYNQPQHF; cdr3_nt: TGTGCCACCAGTCCTAGGGCAACGGGATACAATCAGCCCCAGCATTTT
clone_size: once; cdr3_length: 12; v_call: TRBV6-6; d_call: .; j_call: TRBJ2-2; cdr3_aa: CASNLNTGELFF; cdr3_nt: TGTGCCAGCAACCTTAACACCGGGGAGCTGTTTTTT
clone_size: .; cdr3_length: 16; v_call: TRBV11-2; d_call: .; j_call: TRBJ2-3; cdr3_aa: CASSLVLGGRTDTQYF; cdr3_nt: TGTGCCAGCAGCTTGGTACTCGGGGGCCGCACAGATACGCAGTATTTT
clone_size: .; cdr3_length: 15; v_call: TRBV7-6; d_call: .; j_call: TRBJ2-1; cdr3_aa: CASSPQRNSYNEQFF; cdr3_nt: TGTGCCAGCAGCCCACAGAGGAACTCCTACAATGAGCAGTTCTTC
clone_size: .; cdr3_length: 14; v_call: TRBV6-5; d_call: TRBD1; j_call: TRBJ2-7; cdr3_aa: CASSRDSPIHEQYF; cdr3_nt: TGTGCCAGCAGCCGGGACAGCCCGATCCACGAGCAGTACTTC
clone_size: .; cdr3_length: 15; v_call: TRBV6-5; d_call: .; j_call: TRBJ2-7; cdr3_aa: CASSYSSGAAYEQYF; cdr3_nt: TGTGCCAGCAGTTACTCATCTGGGGCCGCCTACGAGCAGTACTTC
clone_size: .; cdr3_length: 16; v_call: TRBV4-1; d_call: .; j_call: TRBJ2-5; cdr3_aa: CASSRSVGMVQETQYF; cdr3_nt: TGCGCCAGCAGCAGAAGCGTCGGAATGGTCCAAGAGACCCAGTACTTC
clone_size: .; cdr3_length: 17; v_call: TRBV18; d_call: TRBD2; j_call: TRBJ2-5; cdr3_aa: CASSPPSAGAYQETQYF; cdr3_nt: TGTGCCAGCTCACCACCGTCAGCGGGGGCTTACCAAGAGACCCAGTACTTC
clone_size: once; cdr3_length: 16; v_call: TRBV11-1; d_call: .; j_call: TRBJ1-6; cdr3_aa: CASSFLQGIYNSPLHF; cdr3_nt: TGTGCCAGCAGCTTCCTACAGGGTATCTATAATTCACCCCTCCACTTT
clone_size: .; cdr3_length: 15; v_call: TRBV5-1; d_call: .; j_call: TRBJ1-4; cdr3_aa: CASSASGTLNEKLFF; cdr3_nt: TGCGCCAGCAGCGCCTCTGGGACTCTTAATGAAAAACTGTTTTTT
clone_size: .; cdr3_length: 15; v_call: TRBV6-5; d_call: .; j_call: TRBJ2-7; cdr3_aa: CASSYQYVPESEQYF; cdr3_nt: TGTGCCAGCAGTTACCAGTACGTTCCGGAGTCCGAGCAGTACTTC
clone_size: .; cdr3_length: 15; v_call: TRBV2; d_call: .; j_call: TRBJ2-7; cdr3_aa: CASSDSGTADYEQYF; cdr3_nt: TGTGCCAGCAGTGATAGCGGGACAGCGGATTACGAGCAGTACTTC
clone_size: once; cdr3_length: 12; v_call: TRBV2; d_call: .; j_call: TRBJ2-7; cdr3_aa: CASRGLGYEQYF; cdr3_nt: TGTGCCAGCCGCGGTTTGGGCTACGAGCAGTACTTC
clone_size: .; cdr3_length: 13; v_call: TRBV7-2; d_call: .; j_call: TRBJ1-2; cdr3_aa: CASSLVNLYGYTF; cdr3_nt: TGTGCCAGCAGCTTGGTCAACCTCTATGGCTACACCTTC
clone_size: .; cdr3_length: 13; v_call: TRBV19; d_call: .; j_call: TRBJ2-7; cdr3_aa: CASSISGRYEQYF; cdr3_nt: TGTGCCAGTAGTATATCCGGGCGCTACGAGCAGTACTTC
clone_size: .; cdr3_length: 15; v_call: TRBV6-1; d_call: .; j_call: TRBJ1-1; cdr3_aa: CASSEGGTRTTEAFF; cdr3_nt: TGTGCCAGCAGTGAGGGGGGGACAAGGACTACTGAAGCTTTCTTT
clone_size: .; cdr3_length: 18; v_call: TRBV5-1; d_call: TRBD1; j_call: TRBJ2-4; cdr3_aa: CASSLDDRTGEGKNIQYF; cdr3_nt: TGCGCCAGCAGCTTGGATGATAGGACAGGGGAGGGCAAAAACATTCAGTACTTC
clone_size: .; cdr3_length: 15; v_call: TRBV5-1; d_call: .; j_call: TRBJ2-7; cdr3_aa: CASSLGGWRSYEQYF; cdr3_nt: TGCGCCAGCAGCTTGGGCGGCTGGCGCTCCTACGAGCAGTACTTC
clone_size: .; cdr3_length: 16; v_call: TRBV19; d_call: .; j_call: TRBJ1-5; cdr3_aa: CASSMWGAGGNQPQHF; cdr3_nt: TGTGCCAGTAGTATGTGGGGGGCCGGGGGCAATCAGCCCCAGCATTTT
clone_size: .; cdr3_length: 14; v_call: TRBV5-1; d_call: .; j_call: TRBJ1-2; cdr3_aa: CASSTPTGRDGYTF; cdr3_nt: TGCGCCAGCAGCACCCCCACAGGGAGGGATGGCTACACCTTC
clone_size: .; cdr3_length: 16; v_call: TRBV2; d_call: TRBD1; j_call: TRBJ1-1; cdr3_aa: CASRLGQGAENTEAFF; cdr3_nt: TGTGCCAGCAGGTTAGGACAGGGGGCAGAGAACACTGAAGCTTTCTTT
clone_size: .; cdr3_length: 16; v_call: TRBV5-1; d_call: TRBD2; j_call: TRBJ2-7; cdr3_aa: CASSLGSSGTKGEQYF; cdr3_nt: TGCGCCAGCAGCTTGGGGAGTTCCGGGACTAAAGGCGAGCAGTACTTC
clone_size: .; cdr3_length: 14; v_call: TRBV6-1; d_call: .; j_call: TRBJ2-5; cdr3_aa: CASSRQEGQETQYF; cdr3_nt: TGTGCCAGCAGCAGACAGGAGGGGCAAGAGACCCAGTACTTC
clone_size: once; cdr3_length: 17; v_call: TRBV19; d_call: .; j_call: TRBJ2-3; cdr3_aa: CASSIRMGSRSGDTQYF; cdr3_nt: TGTGCCAGTAGTATAAGGATGGGATCGCGTTCGGGAGATACGCAGTATTTT
clone_size: .; cdr3_length: 14; v_call: TRBV6-5; d_call: .; j_call: TRBJ2-6; cdr3_aa: CASSTGSGANVLTF; cdr3_nt: TGTGCCAGCAGCACAGGGTCGGGGGCCAACGTCCTGACTTTC
clone_size: .; cdr3_length: 11; v_call: TRBV2; d_call: .; j_call: TRBJ2-7; cdr3_aa: CASSNYYEQYF; cdr3_nt: TGTGCCAGCAGTAATTACTACGAGCAGTACTTC
clone_size: .; cdr3_length: 17; v_call: TRBV11-2; d_call: TRBD1; j_call: TRBJ2-3; cdr3_aa: CASSSQRDRLRTDTQYF; cdr3_nt: TGTGCCAGCAGCAGCCAACGGGACAGGCTACGCACAGATACGCAGTATTTT
clone_size: .; cdr3_length: 15; v_call: TRBV18; d_call: TRBD1; j_call: TRBJ1-1; cdr3_aa: CASSPGRGLDTEAFF; cdr3_nt: TGTGCCAGCTCACCGGGAAGGGGGCTGGACACTGAAGCTTTCTTT
clone_size: .; cdr3_length: 12; v_call: TRBV6-1; d_call: .; j_call: TRBJ1-2; cdr3_aa: CASSPVFGGYTF; cdr3_nt: TGTGCCAGCAGCCCAGTCTTTGGTGGCTACACCTTC
clone_size: .; cdr3_length: 17; v_call: TRBV5-1; d_call: TRBD1; j_call: TRBJ1-1; cdr3_aa: CASSLATGKGMNTEAFF; cdr3_nt: TGCGCCAGCAGCTTGGCGACAGGGAAAGGAATGAACACTGAAGCTTTCTTT
clone_size: .; cdr3_length: 12; v_call: TRBV11-2; d_call: .; j_call: TRBJ1-1; cdr3_aa: CASSLDRAEAFF; cdr3_nt: TGTGCCAGCAGCTTAGACAGGGCTGAAGCTTTCTTT
clone_size: .; cdr3_length: 14; v_call: TRBV27; d_call: .; j_call: TRBJ2-1; cdr3_aa: CASSLYGRFDEQFF; cdr3_nt: TGTGCCAGCAGTTTATATGGTAGATTCGATGAGCAGTTCTTC
clone_size: once; cdr3_length: 15; v_call: TRBV5-4; d_call: .; j_call: TRBJ1-2; cdr3_aa: CASSPGGGGYYGYTF; cdr3_nt: TGTGCCAGCAGCCCCGGAGGCGGGGGATACTATGGCTACACCTTC
clone_size: .; cdr3_length: 15; v_call: TRBV5-3; d_call: TRBD1; j_call: TRBJ2-5; cdr3_aa: CARSPRDRGQETQYF; cdr3_nt: TGTGCCAGAAGCCCCCGGGACAGGGGGCAAGAGACCCAGTACTTC
clone_size: .; cdr3_length: 16; v_call: TRBV10-3; d_call: TRBD1; j_call: TRBJ1-2; cdr3_aa: CAISALDRGLNYGYTF; cdr3_nt: TGTGCCATCAGTGCGTTGGACAGGGGGCTTAACTATGGCTACACCTTC
clone_size: .; cdr3_length: 11; v_call: TRBV25-1; d_call: .; j_call: TRBJ2-1; cdr3_aa: CASKSADEQFF; cdr3_nt: TGTGCCAGCAAGTCGGCGGATGAGCAGTTCTTC
clone_size: .; cdr3_length: 15; v_call: TRBV5-8; d_call: TRBD1; j_call: TRBJ1-5; cdr3_aa: CASSTGTGANQPQHF; cdr3_nt: TGTGCCAGCAGCACCGGGACAGGGGCTAATCAGCCCCAGCATTTT
clone_size: .; cdr3_length: 13; v_call: TRBV5-1; d_call: .; j_call: TRBJ2-4; cdr3_aa: CASTGSTENIQYF; cdr3_nt: TGCGCCAGTACCGGTTCGACTGAAAACATTCAGTACTTC
clone_size: once; cdr3_length: 15; v_call: TRBV5-4; d_call: .; j_call: TRBJ1-1; cdr3_aa: CASSLGGTANTEAFF; cdr3_nt: TGTGCCAGCAGCTTGGGCGGGACCGCGAACACTGAAGCTTTCTTT
clone_size: .; cdr3_length: 12; v_call: TRBV19; d_call: .; j_call: TRBJ1-1; cdr3_aa: CASMGVGAEAFF; cdr3_nt: TGTGCCAGTATGGGAGTTGGCGCTGAAGCTTTCTTT
clone_size: few; cdr3_length: 14; v_call: TRBV10-1; d_call: .; j_call: TRBJ2-2; cdr3_aa: CASSSGLTTGELFF; cdr3_nt: TGCGCCAGCAGTTCGGGGTTGACCACCGGGGAGCTGTTTTTT